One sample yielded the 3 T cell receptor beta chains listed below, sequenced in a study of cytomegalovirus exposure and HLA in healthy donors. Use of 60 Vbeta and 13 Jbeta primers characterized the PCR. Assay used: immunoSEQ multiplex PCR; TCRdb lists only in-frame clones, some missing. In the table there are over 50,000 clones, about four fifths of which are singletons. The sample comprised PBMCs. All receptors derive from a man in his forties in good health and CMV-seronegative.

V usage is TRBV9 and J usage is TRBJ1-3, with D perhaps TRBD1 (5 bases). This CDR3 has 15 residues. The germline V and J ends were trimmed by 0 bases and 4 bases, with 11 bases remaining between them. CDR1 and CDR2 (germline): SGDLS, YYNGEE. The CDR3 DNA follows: TGTGCCAGCAGCGTAGAAGGGGCATCGGGAAACACCATATATTTT. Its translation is CASSVEGASGNTIYF.

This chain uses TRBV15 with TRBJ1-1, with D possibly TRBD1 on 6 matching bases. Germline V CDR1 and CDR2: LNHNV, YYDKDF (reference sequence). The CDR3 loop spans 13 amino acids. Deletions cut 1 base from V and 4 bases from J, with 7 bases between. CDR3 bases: TGTGCCACCAGCAGAGGGGGGCTCACTGAAGCTTTCTTT. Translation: CATSRGGLTEAFF.

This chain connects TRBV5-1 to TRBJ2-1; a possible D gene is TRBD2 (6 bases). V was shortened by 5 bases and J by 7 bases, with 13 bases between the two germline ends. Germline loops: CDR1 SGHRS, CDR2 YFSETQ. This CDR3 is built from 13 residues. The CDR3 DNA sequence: TGCGCCAGCAGGCGGGAACCTCAGAATGAGCAGTTCTTC. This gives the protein CASRREPQNEQFF.